What follows are 5 T cell receptor beta chains derived from one specimen sequenced in a study of breast tumors, draining lymph nodes, adjacent tissues (dated by TCRdb to the mid-2010s). The axillary draining lymph nodes of breast cancer patients were the source of the lymph node samples. The receptor library was made with multiplex PCR. Sequencer: Illumina HiSeq 2000. The public reads were quality trimmed at Q25 with fastp and then assembled into clones with MiXCR by TCRdb, keeping productive beta chains. Rows are combined by CDR3 protein, so each entry shows the most common genes and DNA. The sample contains about 140,000 distinct CDR3 sequences, over 25% of them found a single time. Approximately 2.3% of the sample is held by the ten biggest clonotypes. Sequencing was performed on axillary lymph node tissue. These TCRs come from a female donor with breast cancer. Some clones in this sample may be carry-over from other donors' samples.

This clonotype showed up just a few times. A much larger clone lies one base from this, so it may be a read error. This sequence joins TRBV6-6 and TRBJ2-7; D remains unclear. Looked up from germline, CDR1 is MNHNY and CDR2 is SVGAGI (reference sequence). Trimming pared 5 bases from V and 7 bases from J, leaving 12 bases between. The CDR3 contains 12 residues. The CDR3 nucleotides read TGTGCCAGCAGTCACCCAGATGGGGAGCAGTACTTC. Protein sequence: CASSHPDGEQYF.

As for this clonotype: A much larger clone lies a single base off, so this may be a read error. The CDR3 protein is CASSQGRNV. The CDR3 DNA reads TGTGCCAGCAGCCAAGGTCGGAACGTC. The chain uses TRBV3-2 and TRBJ2-7. TRBV3-2 is designated a pseudogene. The CDR3 runs 9 residues.

This clonotype was counted between two and nine times. A much larger clone differs by one base, so this may be a read error. As DNA, the CDR3 is TGCAGTGCTAGTCTAGCGGGGGGCACAGCTACGCAGTATTTT. Protein sequence: CSASLAGGTATQYF. The V and J genes are TRBV20-1 and TRBJ2-3; the match to TRBD2 covers 11 bases. Per the germline V gene, CDR1 is DFQATT and CDR2 is SNEGSKA (reference sequence). This CDR3 is 14 amino acids long.

This clonotype was counted many times. The rearrangement joins TRBV24-1 to TRBJ2-3, with a tentative D call TRBD1 (5 bases). The V end lost 3 bases, the J end lost 2 bases, and 20 bases lay between the germline ends. This CDR3 spans 18 amino acids. Germline-derived CDR1 and CDR2 are KGHDR and SFDVKD. In nucleotides, the CDR3 is TGTGCCACCAGTGATCCGGCAGGAAGGGGCCCTTTCACAGATACGCAGTATTTT. It codes for CATSDPAGRGPFTDTQYF.

The chain employs TRBV5-1 and TRBJ1-1, with D unclear. V was shortened by 0 bases and J by 2 bases, with 11 bases between the two germline ends. The CDR3 extends over 15 amino acids. CDR1 and CDR2 from the germline V gene are SGHRS and YFSETQ. This chain's CDR3 is CASSLVAGLNTEAFF. Written as DNA, the CDR3 is TGCGCCAGCAGCTTGGTCGCGGGTCTCAACACTGAAGCTTTCTTT. The full variable domain, with the rest looked up from reference TRBV5-1 and TRBJ1-1, is KAGVTQTPRYLIKTRGQQVTLSCSPISGHRSVSWYQQTPGQGLQFLFEYFSETQRNKGNFPGRFSGRQFSNSRSEMNVSTLELGDSALYLCASSLVAGLNTEAFFGQGTRLTVV.